The 18 T cell receptor beta chains reported below all come from one sample, sequenced in a study of blood T cell repertoires in COVID-19. Sequencing was performed with immunoSEQ multiplex PCR; in TCRdb, only in-frame clones are kept and a portion is missing. This table has 400,000 to 450,000 clones, about 90% appearing once. Sequencing used PBMCs or T cells enriched from blood (not recorded which). Receptors were obtained from a man between 18 and 35 years old who had recovered from COVID-19.

This chain uses TRBV29-1 with TRBJ1-4; D call uncertain. Germline assignment: CDR1 SQVTM and CDR2 ANQGSEA. CDR3 length: 11 residues. V was shortened by 8 bases and J by 11 bases, with 15 bases between the two germline ends. The CDR3 coding sequence is TGCAGCATCGGAGAAAGCGGTAAACTGTTTTTT. It is translated as CSIGESGKLFF.

The chain recombines TRBV28 with TRBJ1-5, with TRBD1 matching 11 bases. Germline trimming cut 7 bases from V and 7 bases from J; bases unmatched to any gene: 6. The CDR3 has 14 residues. CDR1 is MDHEN, CDR2 SYDVKM, per germline. This CDR3 reads CASTGQGARQPQHF. The CDR3 nucleotides are TGTGCCAGCACCGGACAGGGGGCTCGCCAGCCCCAGCATTTT.

The rearrangement links TRBV19 to TRBJ2-7; 7 positions agree with TRBD2. Germline lookup yields CDR1 LNHDA and CDR2 SQIVND (reference sequence). The junction had 8 bases not matched to a gene; V was cut back by 0 bases and J by 3 bases. The CDR3 is 16 amino acids. The CDR3 reads CASSIESSGDGYEQYF. The CDR3 DNA is TGTGCCAGTAGTATAGAGTCCAGCGGGGATGGCTACGAGCAGTACTTC.

The V and J genes are TRBV24-1 and TRBJ2-3; D is possibly TRBD2 (6 bases). Germline V gene sequence: CDR1 KGHDR, CDR2 SFDVKD. This CDR3 has 16 residues. Trimming shortened V by 2 bases and J by 4 bases, and 15 bases separated the two germline ends. CDR3: CATSDSPNGSADTQYF. The CDR3 coding sequence is TGTGCCACCAGTGATTCGCCGAACGGGAGCGCAGATACGCAGTATTTT.

Turning to this clone: Other DNA sequences of this sample code for an identical CDR3. This chain connects TRBV9 to TRBJ1-1; tentative D call: TRBD1 (5 bases). Germline V gene lookup returns CDR1 SGDLS and CDR2 YYNGEE. Trimming pared 0 bases from V and 3 bases from J, leaving 9 bases between. The CDR3 is 14 amino acids. For the CDR3, the DNA is TGTGCCAGCAGCGTAGGACCGGGGGACACTGAAGCTTTCTTT. It codes for CASSVGPGDTEAFF.

The chain is built from TRBV5-1 and TRBJ1-1; no firm D call. Trimming removed 0 bases at V and 0 bases at J, with 6 bases between. The germline V gene encodes CDR1 SGHRS and CDR2 YFSETQ. The CDR3 is 14 residues long. The CDR3 DNA follows: TGCGCCAGCAGCTTGGAACACCTGAACACTGAAGCTTTCTTT. This codes for CASSLEHLNTEAFF.

In this sample, this clone turned up once. This sequence joins TRBV4-2 and TRBJ1-1; D gene unclear. The CDR3 loop spans 14 amino acids. Trimming took 4 bases from V and 0 from J, leaving 9 bases between them. CDR1 and CDR2 (germline): LGHNA, YNFKEQ. The CDR3 loop reads CASSRNPVNTEAFF. CDR3 DNA: TGTGCCAGCAGCCGCAACCCGGTGAACACTGAAGCTTTCTTT.

Here the CDR3 reads CAWSQGGGANVLTF. The CDR3 DNA reads TGTGCCTGGAGTCAGGGCGGAGGGGCCAACGTCCTGACTTTC. The V and J genes are TRBV30 and TRBJ2-6; maybe TRBD1 (5 bases). This CDR3 is 14 amino acids long. V lost 2 bases and J 4 bases, leaving 9 bases between the germline ends. The germline gives CDR1 GTSNPN, CDR2 SVGIG (reference sequence).

V is TRBV5-4 and J is TRBJ2-5, with 10 bases identical to TRBD1. The CDR3 has 14 residues. The V and J ends lost 4 bases and 5 bases, in that order; junction bases with no gene match: 5. In germline, CDR1 is SGHNT, CDR2 YYREEE (reference sequence). The CDR3 region is CASSRQGAWETQYF. DNA of the CDR3: TGTGCCAGCAGCCGACAGGGGGCCTGGGAGACCCAGTACTTC. The variable domain in full, completed from reference TRBV5-4 and TRBJ2-5, reads ETGVTQSPTHLIKTRGQQVTLRCSSQSGHNTVSWYQQALGQGPQFIFQYYREEENGRGNFPPRFSGLQFPNYSSELNVNALELDDSALYLCASSRQGAWETQYFGPGTRLLVL.

The chain is built from TRBV6-5 and TRBJ1-1; possibly TRBD1 for D (5 bases). V lost 2 bases and J 0 bases, leaving 13 bases between the germline ends. Germline CDR1 and CDR2: MNHEY and SVGAGI. This CDR3 contains 16 residues. The CDR3 region has the DNA TGTGCCAGCAGTTACCAACAGGATGGGATGAACACTGAAGCTTTCTTT. Protein sequence: CASSYQQDGMNTEAFF.

The CDR3 here is CASSQDFGEGLSYNSPLHF. The DNA of the CDR3 is TGCGCCAGCAGCCAAGATTTTGGGGAGGGGTTGTCCTATAATTCACCCCTCCACTTT. The rearrangement links TRBV4-1 to TRBJ1-6; a possible D gene is TRBD1 (5 bases). Trimming took off 0 bases at V and 1 base at J, with 16 bases between the two ends. Germline loops: CDR1 MGHRA, CDR2 YSYEKL. This CDR3 contains 19 residues.

Worth noting for this clone: Within the sample, other DNA sequences also encode this same CDR3. The rearrangement uses TRBV6-5 and TRBJ1-1; D is unresolved. Per the germline V gene, CDR1 is MNHEY and CDR2 is SVGAGI. The germline V and J ends were trimmed by 3 bases and 1 base, with 12 bases remaining between them. The CDR3 is made up of 15 amino acids. The CDR3 DNA is TGTGCCAGCAGTTATTTGGCAGGAGGGAACACTGAAGCTTTCTTT. It codes for CASSYLAGGNTEAFF.

This sequence joins TRBV27 and TRBJ1-5, with 9 bases aligning to TRBD1. Germline values: CDR1 MNHEY, CDR2 SMNVEV (reference sequence). With 3 bases clipped from V and 5 bases from J, the junction kept 2 bases outside the gene matches. The CDR3 loop spans 14 amino acids. The CDR3 nucleotides are TGTGCCAGCAGTTTCGGGACAGGGTATCAGCCCCAGCATTTT. This encodes CASSFGTGYQPQHF.

The CDR3 sequence is CASSSIGPAEAFF. The CDR3, as DNA: TGTGCCAGCTCATCCATTGGGCCAGCTGAAGCTTTCTTT. This chain connects TRBV18 to TRBJ1-1; D uncertain. Germline values: CDR1 KGHSH, CDR2 LQKENI. The V end was cut by 5 bases, the J end by 6 bases, with 13 bases between. The CDR3 loop spans 13 amino acids.

V is TRBV9 and J is TRBJ1-2, with D unresolved. V lost 0 bases to trimming and J lost 13 bases, with 13 bases between them. Looked up from germline, CDR1 is SGDLS and CDR2 is YYNGEE. There are 12 residues in the CDR3. CDR3 in DNA: TGTGCCAGCAGCGTAGCTTCCTTAGCACTCACCTTC. As protein: CASSVASLALTF.

The rearrangement joins TRBV27 to TRBJ2-3; 11 bases agree with TRBD2. Germline V gene lookup returns CDR1 MNHEY and CDR2 SMNVEV (reference sequence). The CDR3 length is 16 residues. The junction had 11 bases not matched to a gene; V was cut back by 5 bases and J by 7 bases. In DNA form, the CDR3 reads TGTGCCAGCAGTCAGAACATAGCGGGAGGGGACAATACGCAGTATTTT. This encodes CASSQNIAGGDNTQYF.

The chain employs TRBV6-5 and TRBJ1-3; D is undetermined. The germline V gene has CDR1 MNHEY and CDR2 SVGAGI. CDR3 size: 13 residues. Trimming took 2 bases from V and 9 from J, leaving 11 bases between them. The CDR3 bases are TGTGCCAGCAGTTACCAAGACCGGGGCACCATATATTTT. It encodes CASSYQDRGTIYF.

This chain joins TRBV7-6 and TRBJ2-1; tentatively, D is TRBD2 (5 bases). This CDR3 has 16 residues. Trimming took 2 bases from V and 4 from J, leaving 15 bases between them. In germline, CDR1 is SGHVS, CDR2 FNYEAQ. The CDR3 bases are TGTGCCAGCAGCTTATCGGCGGGCGGATTTTACAATGAGCAGTTCTTC. It yields the protein CASSLSAGGFYNEQFF.